The 24 T cell receptor beta chains below were found in one sample sequenced in a study of identical twins. TCRdb independently ran MiXCR on the 5' RACE reads; one entry per CDR3 protein. Seen here are around 370,000 distinct CDR3 sequences, approximately 10% observed once, and the top ten hold about 9.1%. The sequenced sample consisted of naive T cells sorted from blood. Every receptor here comes from a woman aged 45 to 65 in good health.

At least ten counts were recorded for this clonotype. The rearrangement links TRBV30 to TRBJ2-5; 11 nucleotides agree with TRBD1. CDR1 is GTSNPN and CDR2 is SVGIG in the germline V gene (reference sequence). CDR3 length: 15 residues. The CDR3 sequence: CVMARTGGLGETQYF. DNA of the CDR3: TGTGTCATGGCCAGGACAGGGGGCCTGGGAGAGACCCAGTACTTC.

This clonotype was detected a few times. The rearrangement joins TRBV12-3 or TRBV12-4 to TRBJ2-3, with 12 bases that match TRBD2. There are 16 residues in the CDR3. V gave up 5 bases and J gave up 3 bases; unmatched junction bases: 6. The CDR3 spells CASSPSGRVGTDTQYF. The CDR3 region has the DNA TGTGCCAGCAGTCCTAGCGGGAGGGTTGGGACAGATACGCAGTATTTT.

The V gene is TRBV5-1, the J gene TRBJ2-1, with TRBD1 identical over 7 bases. This CDR3 is built from 12 residues. Germline-derived CDR1 and CDR2 are SGHRS and YFSETQ. Trimming took 4 bases from V and 10 from J; bases not matched to a gene: 5. CDR3 amino acids: CASSLSTGEQFF. In nucleotides, the CDR3 is TGCGCCAGCAGCCTTTCGACAGGGGAGCAGTTCTTC.

This clonotype was found a few times. The DNA for the CDR3 is TGTGCCAGCAGCCGAGGGCGGGGCAGGGGGCCCCGAGAGACCCAGTACTTC. Its protein is CASSRGRGRGPRETQYF. The gene calls are TRBV7-8 and TRBJ2-5; 8 bases fit TRBD1. This CDR3 region has 17 residues. Germline V CDR1 and CDR2: SGHVS, FQNEAQ. Trimming at V came to 5 bases and at J to 4 bases, leaving 15 bases not matched to a gene.

This chain links TRBV27 with TRBJ2-1; unclear D gene. The CDR3 length is 13 residues. Germline V CDR1 and CDR2: MNHEY, SMNVEV (reference sequence). Between the trimmed V and J ends, which lost 2 bases and 8 bases, there was a span of 10 bases. The CDR3 DNA reads as TGTGCCAGCAGTTTAAGTGGAAACCATGAGCAGTTCTTC. It specifies CASSLSGNHEQFF.

This chain uses TRBV5-1 with TRBJ2-1; TRBD2 aligns across 7 bases. Germline V lookup: CDR1 SGHRS, CDR2 YFSETQ. V trimming: 4 bases; J trimming: 6 bases; junction bases outside the gene matches: 7. The CDR3 is 14 residues long. DNA for the CDR3: TGCGCCAGCAGCCCGGGACGGGAGGCCAATGAGCAGTTCTTC. Translated: CASSPGREANEQFF.

This chain connects TRBV20-1 to TRBJ2-3, with D hard to call. Germline V CDR1 and CDR2: DFQATT, SNEGSKA (reference sequence). Trimming shortened V by 4 bases and J by 0 bases, and 14 bases separated the two germline ends. This CDR3 has 15 residues. The CDR3 spells CSATRTETSTDTQYF. CDR3 bases: TGCAGTGCTACAAGGACGGAGACTAGCACAGATACGCAGTATTTT.

This clonotype was counted at least ten times. The chain employs TRBV10-3 and TRBJ2-1; 13 bases agree with TRBD2. Germline CDR1 and CDR2: ENHRY and SYGVKD. This CDR3 has 18 residues. With 6 bases clipped from V and 5 bases from J, the junction kept 13 bases outside the gene matches. CDR3 in amino acids: CAISANSLTSGGNNEQFF. DNA for the CDR3: TGTGCCATCAGCGCTAACTCATTGACTAGCGGGGGGAACAATGAGCAGTTCTTC.

This clonotype was seen more than once but under ten times. J is TRBJ2-5 and V is TRBV20-1; D gene uncertain. Germline CDR1 DFQATT, CDR2 SNEGSKA (reference sequence). The CDR3 is 12 amino acids. Between the trimmed V and J ends, which lost 5 bases and 4 bases, there was a span of 11 bases. In DNA form, the CDR3 reads TGCAGTGCTTTGGAGAAAGCAGAGACCCAGTACTTC. It codes for CSALEKAETQYF.

This clonotype has only a few counts. V is TRBV5-6 and J is TRBJ2-5; 12 nucleotides line up with TRBD2. Germline V lookup: CDR1 SGHDT, CDR2 YYEEEE. V dropped 4 bases and J dropped 5; count of bases not matched to a gene: 15. This CDR3 is built from 18 residues. The CDR3 here is CASSPKTSGRSVWETQYF. Written as DNA, the CDR3 is TGTGCCAGCAGCCCTAAGACTAGCGGGAGAAGTGTTTGGGAGACCCAGTACTTC.

This clonotype was counted between two and nine times. This chain links TRBV6-5 with TRBJ2-3; D not certain. V dropped 3 bases and J dropped 6 bases, with 10 bases sitting between them. The V gene's germline CDR1 is MNHEY and CDR2 SVGAGI. The length of the CDR3 is 13 residues. The CDR3 loop is CASSYGPADTQYF. CDR3 bases: TGTGCCAGCAGTTATGGCCCGGCCGATACGCAGTATTTT.

This rearrangement joins TRBV12-3 or TRBV12-4 to TRBJ2-1, with 14 bases identical to TRBD2. V was pared by 6 bases and J by 12 bases, with 16 bases of the junction left unmatched. CDR3 length: 17 amino acids. The CDR3 bases are TGTGCCAGCAGCTCACTCGGGACTAGCGGGAGAAAAGGGGGGCAGTTCTTC. Translated, it gives CASSSLGTSGRKGGQFF.

This clonotype was picked up a small number of times. The chain employs TRBV20-1 and TRBJ2-1, with 7 bases identical to TRBD1. Germline CDR1 is DFQATT and CDR2 is SNEGSKA (reference sequence). The CDR3 sequence is 14 residues long. V lost 4 bases, J lost 4 bases, and 7 bases stayed unmatched. CDR3 amino acids: CSANDRDRYNEQFF. The CDR3 DNA follows: TGCAGTGCTAACGACCGGGACAGATACAATGAGCAGTTCTTC.

This clonotype was detected a few times. The CDR3 here is CASRVGEVSEQFF. The DNA of the CDR3 is TGTGCCTCCAGAGTCGGGGAGGTCAGTGAGCAGTTCTTC. The V and J genes are TRBV3-1 and TRBJ2-1; a possible D gene is TRBD2 (6 bases). CDR3 length equals 13 residues. Per the germline V gene, CDR1 is LGHDT and CDR2 is YNNKEL (reference sequence). The V end was cut by 11 bases, the J end by 9 bases, with 20 bases between.

This sequence joins TRBV20-1 and TRBJ2-5; possible D gene TRBD2, 6 bases. CDR1 DFQATT and CDR2 SNEGSKA come from the germline V gene (reference sequence). The V and J ends lost 1 base and 7 bases respectively, with 13 bases between them. This CDR3 region has 13 residues. In DNA form, the CDR3 reads TGCAGTGCTAGAGGGGGGGAGGTTGGGACCCAGTACTTC. Its translation: CSARGGEVGTQYF.

This clonotype was recorded a few times. CDR3 sequence: CASTDSAYEQYF. The DNA of the CDR3 is TGTGCCAGCACGGACAGCGCCTACGAGCAGTACTTC. The chain couples TRBV27 to TRBJ2-7, with D possibly being TRBD1 (6 bases). Trimming removed 7 bases at V and 2 bases at J, with 9 bases between. Germline CDR1 reads MNHEY; CDR2 reads SMNVEV (reference sequence). This CDR3 has 12 amino acids.

The table lists this clonotype with a few counts. The V and J genes are TRBV5-1 and TRBJ2-7; D is possibly TRBD1 (6 bases). V gave up 2 bases and J gave up 1 base, with 10 bases separating them. CDR1 is SGHRS, CDR2 YFSETQ, per germline. The CDR3 runs 14 residues. Here the CDR3 reads CASSLRQDSYEQYV. CDR3 coding DNA: TGCGCCAGCAGCTTACGACAGGATTCCTACGAGCAGTACGTC.

This clonotype has a handful of counts. The chain has TRBV27 and TRBJ2-2; 13 positions agree with TRBD2. The V gene's germline CDR1 is MNHEY and CDR2 SMNVEV (reference sequence). This CDR3 has 16 residues. Trimming took 2 bases from V and 7 from J; bases not matched to a gene: 4. The CDR3 loop is CASSLRTSGSGGELFF. For the CDR3, the DNA is TGTGCCAGCAGTTTAAGGACTAGCGGGAGTGGCGGGGAGCTGTTTTTT.

The chain is built from TRBV5-1 and TRBJ2-3, with 8 bases aligning to TRBD2. Germline-derived CDR1 and CDR2 are SGHRS and YFSETQ. The trim removed 4 bases at V and 3 bases at J, leaving 25 bases unmatched. The CDR3 has 21 amino acids. CDR3 coding DNA: TGCGCCAGCAGCCGTGCCAGAATTCCGGGACTAGAGGAGGGATGGACAGATACGCAGTATTTT. Protein: CASSRARIPGLEEGWTDTQYF.

This clonotype was seen repeatedly, ten times or more. The chain links TRBV9 to TRBJ2-1, with D uncertain. The CDR3 sequence is 11 residues long. The V gene's germline CDR1 is SGDLS and CDR2 YYNGEE. V dropped 4 bases and J dropped 6 bases, with 5 bases sitting between them. The CDR3 spells CASSSPNEQFF. The CDR3 nucleotides read TGTGCCAGCAGCTCCCCCAATGAGCAGTTCTTC. Complete variable domain (other parts from reference TRBV9 and TRBJ2-1): DSGVTQTPKHLITATGQRVTLRCSPRSGDLSVYWYQQSLDQGLQFLIQYYNGEERAKGNILERFSAQQFPDLHSELNLSSLELGDSALYFCASSSPNEQFFGPGTRLTVL.

The V gene is TRBV11-2, the J gene TRBJ1-5; D gene ambiguous. CDR1 is SGHAT, CDR2 FQNNGV, per germline. Trimming pared 2 bases from V and 3 bases from J, leaving 8 bases between. The CDR3 runs to 14 residues. CDR3 in DNA: TGTGCCAGCAGCTTAAGCGGGCCCAATCAGCCCCAGCATTTT. The encoded protein is CASSLSGPNQPQHF.

This clonotype was detected only a few times. This sequence joins TRBV28 and TRBJ2-1; 9 nucleotides align to TRBD2. The CDR3 has 16 residues. Germline-derived CDR1 and CDR2 are MDHEN and SYDVKM. Losses at the gene ends were 3 bases for V and 5 bases for J; bases not matched to a gene: 8. CDR3 region: CASSFSRLAAHNEQFF. In nucleotides, the CDR3 is TGTGCCAGCAGTTTTTCGAGACTAGCGGCTCACAATGAGCAGTTCTTC.

The V and J genes are TRBV2 and TRBJ1-5; unclear D gene. Germline V lookup: CDR1 SNHLY, CDR2 FYNNEI. Trimming stripped 1 base from V and 6 bases from J, with 4 bases between. The CDR3 sequence is 12 residues long. CDR3 sequence reads: CASSEVGQPQHF. The CDR3 coding sequence is TGTGCCAGCAGTGAAGTTGGTCAGCCCCAGCATTTT.

V is TRBV5-6 and J is TRBJ1-1; a weak D match, TRBD1 (5 bases). The V gene lost 0 bases and the J gene lost 2 bases, with 8 bases spanning the gap. The V gene's germline CDR1 is SGHDT and CDR2 YYEEEE. The CDR3 totals 14 residues. The CDR3: CASSLGGTNTEAFF. CDR3 DNA: TGTGCCAGCAGCTTGGGCGGGACCAACACTGAAGCTTTCTTT.